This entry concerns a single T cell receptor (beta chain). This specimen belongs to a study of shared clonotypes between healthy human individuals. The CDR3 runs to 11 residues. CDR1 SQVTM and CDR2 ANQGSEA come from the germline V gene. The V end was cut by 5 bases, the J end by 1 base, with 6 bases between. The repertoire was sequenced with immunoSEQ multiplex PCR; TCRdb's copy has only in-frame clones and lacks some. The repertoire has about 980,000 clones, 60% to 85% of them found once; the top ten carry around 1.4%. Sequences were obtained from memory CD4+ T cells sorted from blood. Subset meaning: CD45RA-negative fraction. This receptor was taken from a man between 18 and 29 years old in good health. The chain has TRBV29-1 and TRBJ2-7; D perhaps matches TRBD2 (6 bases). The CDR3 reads CSVRESYEQYF. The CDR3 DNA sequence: TGCAGCGTTCGGGAGTCCTACGAGCAGTACTTC.